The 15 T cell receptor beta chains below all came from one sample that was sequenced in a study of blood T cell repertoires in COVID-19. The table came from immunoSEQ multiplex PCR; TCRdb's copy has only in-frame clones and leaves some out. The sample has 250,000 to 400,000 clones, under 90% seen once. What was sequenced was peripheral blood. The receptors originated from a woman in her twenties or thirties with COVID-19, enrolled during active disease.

CDR3 sequence (DNA): TGTGCCAGCAGTGGGGGGACAGGGAAGGTTACTAGGAACACCGGGGAGCTGTTTTTT. Amino acid sequence: CASSGGTGKVTRNTGELFF. The J gene is TRBJ2-2, the V gene TRBV6-1, with 9 bases identical to TRBD1. The CDR3 has 19 residues. Germline trimming cut 4 bases from V and 1 base from J; bases unmatched to any gene: 13. Germline CDR1 and CDR2: MNHNS and SASEGT.

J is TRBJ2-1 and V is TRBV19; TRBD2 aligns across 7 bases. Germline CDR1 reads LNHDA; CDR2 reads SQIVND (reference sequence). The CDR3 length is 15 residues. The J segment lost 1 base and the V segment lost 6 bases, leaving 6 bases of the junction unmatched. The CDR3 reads CASSTERGSYNEQFF. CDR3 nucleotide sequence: TGTGCCAGTAGCACTGAGCGGGGATCCTACAATGAGCAGTTCTTC.

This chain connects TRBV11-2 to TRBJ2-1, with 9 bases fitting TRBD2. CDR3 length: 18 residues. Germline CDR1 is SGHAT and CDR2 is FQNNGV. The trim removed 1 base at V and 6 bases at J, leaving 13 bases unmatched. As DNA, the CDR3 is TGTGCCAGCAGCTTAGTTTCCGTGCGGTTTAGCGGGAGCAATGAGCAGTTCTTC. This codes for CASSLVSVRFSGSNEQFF.

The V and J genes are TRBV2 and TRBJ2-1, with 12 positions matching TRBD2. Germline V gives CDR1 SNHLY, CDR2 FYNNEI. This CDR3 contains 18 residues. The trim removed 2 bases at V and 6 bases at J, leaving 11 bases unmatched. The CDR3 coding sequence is TGTGCCAGCAGTGAATATTGGCTAGCGGGAGGGGTAGGCAATGAGCAGTTCTTC. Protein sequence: CASSEYWLAGGVGNEQFF.

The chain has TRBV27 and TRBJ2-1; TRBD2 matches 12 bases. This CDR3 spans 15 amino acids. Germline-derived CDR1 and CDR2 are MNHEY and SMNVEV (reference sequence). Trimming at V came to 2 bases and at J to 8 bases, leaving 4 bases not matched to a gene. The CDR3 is CASSLRLAGVDEQFF. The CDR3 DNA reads TGTGCCAGCAGTTTAAGACTAGCGGGAGTGGATGAGCAGTTCTTC.

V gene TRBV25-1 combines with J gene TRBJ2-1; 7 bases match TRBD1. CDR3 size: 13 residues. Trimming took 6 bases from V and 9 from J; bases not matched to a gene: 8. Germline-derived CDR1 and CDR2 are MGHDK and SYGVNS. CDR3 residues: CASSGRGSVEQFF. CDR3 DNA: TGTGCCAGCAGCGGCAGGGGGTCCGTTGAGCAGTTCTTC.

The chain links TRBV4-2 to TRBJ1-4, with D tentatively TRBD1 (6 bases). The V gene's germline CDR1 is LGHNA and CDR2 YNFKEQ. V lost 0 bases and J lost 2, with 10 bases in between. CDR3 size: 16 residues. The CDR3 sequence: CASSQDRGSTNEKLFF. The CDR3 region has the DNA TGTGCCAGCAGCCAAGACAGGGGTTCTACTAATGAAAAACTGTTTTTT.

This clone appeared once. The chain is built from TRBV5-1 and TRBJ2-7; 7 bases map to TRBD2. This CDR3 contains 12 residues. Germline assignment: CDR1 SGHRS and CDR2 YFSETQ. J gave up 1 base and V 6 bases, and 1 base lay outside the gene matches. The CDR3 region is CASTGRSYEQYF. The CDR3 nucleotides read TGCGCCAGCACCGGGAGGTCCTACGAGCAGTACTTC.

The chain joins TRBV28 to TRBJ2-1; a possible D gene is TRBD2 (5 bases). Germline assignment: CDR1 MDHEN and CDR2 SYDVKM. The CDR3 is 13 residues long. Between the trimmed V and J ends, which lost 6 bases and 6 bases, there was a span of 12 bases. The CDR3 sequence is CASRAGKVNEQFF. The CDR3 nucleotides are TGTGCCAGCAGGGCCGGGAAGGTCAATGAGCAGTTCTTC.

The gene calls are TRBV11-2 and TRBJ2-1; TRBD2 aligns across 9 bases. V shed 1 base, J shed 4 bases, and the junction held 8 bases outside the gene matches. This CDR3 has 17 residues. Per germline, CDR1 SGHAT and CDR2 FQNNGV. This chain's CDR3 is CASSLALGLAGYNEQFF. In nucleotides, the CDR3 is TGTGCCAGCAGCTTAGCCCTGGGGCTAGCGGGATACAATGAGCAGTTCTTC. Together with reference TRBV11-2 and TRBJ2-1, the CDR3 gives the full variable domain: EAGVAQSPRYKIIEKRQSVAFWCNPISGHATLYWYQQILGQGPKLLIQFQNNGVVDDSQLPKDRFSAERLKGVDSTLKIQPAKLEDSAVYLCASSLALGLAGYNEQFFGPGTRLTVL.

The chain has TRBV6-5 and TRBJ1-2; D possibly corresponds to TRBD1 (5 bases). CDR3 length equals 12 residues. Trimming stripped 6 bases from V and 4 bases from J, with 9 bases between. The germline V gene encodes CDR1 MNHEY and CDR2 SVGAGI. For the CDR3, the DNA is TGTGCCAGCAGCCAGACAGTCTATGGCTACACCTTC. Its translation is CASSQTVYGYTF.

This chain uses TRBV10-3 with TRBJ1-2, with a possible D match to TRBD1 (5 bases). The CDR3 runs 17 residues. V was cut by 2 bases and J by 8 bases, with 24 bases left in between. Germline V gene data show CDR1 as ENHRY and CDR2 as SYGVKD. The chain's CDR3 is CAISEPSGEGPIWGYTF. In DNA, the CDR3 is TGTGCCATCAGTGAGCCCTCGGGGGAAGGGCCTATTTGGGGCTACACCTTC.

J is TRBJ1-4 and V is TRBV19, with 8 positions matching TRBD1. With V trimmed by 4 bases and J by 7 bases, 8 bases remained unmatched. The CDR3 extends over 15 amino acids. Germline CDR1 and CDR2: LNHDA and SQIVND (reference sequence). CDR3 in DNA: TGTGCCAGTAGTAGTGCCGACAGGGGAATTGAAAAACTGTTTTTT. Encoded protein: CASSSADRGIEKLFF. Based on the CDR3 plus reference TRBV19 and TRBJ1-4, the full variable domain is DGGITQSPKYLFRKEGQNVTLSCEQNLNHDAMYWYRQDPGQGLRLIYYSQIVNDFQKGDIAEGYSVSREKKESFPLTVTSAQKNPTAFYLCASSSADRGIEKLFFGSGTQLSVL.

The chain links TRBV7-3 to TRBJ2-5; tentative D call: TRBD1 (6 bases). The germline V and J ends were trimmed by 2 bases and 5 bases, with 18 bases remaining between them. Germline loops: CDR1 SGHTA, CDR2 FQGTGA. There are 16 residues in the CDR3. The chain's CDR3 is CASSLVGIGGMETQYF. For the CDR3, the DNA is TGTGCCAGCAGCTTAGTGGGGATAGGGGGAATGGAGACCCAGTACTTC.

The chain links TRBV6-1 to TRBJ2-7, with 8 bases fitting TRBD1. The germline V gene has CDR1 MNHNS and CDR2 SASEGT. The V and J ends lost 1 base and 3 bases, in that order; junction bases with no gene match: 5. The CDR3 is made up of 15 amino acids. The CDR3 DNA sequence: TGTGCCAGCAGTGAAGACACAGGGGGTAGCTACGAGCAGTACTTC. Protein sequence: CASSEDTGGSYEQYF.